A selection of T cell receptor beta chains follows, all from one sample in a study of PD-1 blockade in classical Hodgkin lymphoma. Sequencing used immunoSEQ multiplex PCR; TCRdb keeps in-frame clones, though not all of them. The sample consists of around 45,000 clones, 78% of them appearing once. The sequences come from peripheral blood mononuclear cells (PBMCs), collected before the fourth cycle of nivolumab. The source of these receptors is a human donor with classical Hodgkin lymphoma. The CDR3 runs from the conserved cysteine through the conserved F or W. A D gene is named only where the DNA matches it firmly. The listing skips clone size in some rows; elsewhere it reads once, few, many or a size class.

CDR3nt: TGTGCCAGCGGACTGGGCTATGGCTACACCTTC
CDR3aa: CASGLGYGYTF
abundance: few
len: 11
v_gene: TRBV25-1
d_gene: NA
j_gene: TRBJ1-2

CDR3nt: TGTGCCAGCAGTTACTCAGGGGAAGGGCGCGAGCAGTACTTC
CDR3aa: CASSYSGEGREQYF
abundance: NA
len: 14
v_gene: TRBV6-6
d_gene: NA
j_gene: TRBJ2-7

CDR3nt: TGTGCCAGCAGGACAGGGTCCTACGAGCAGTACTTC
CDR3aa: CASRTGSYEQYF
abundance: NA
len: 12
v_gene: TRBV11-3
d_gene: TRBD1
j_gene: TRBJ2-7

CDR3nt: TGCGCCAGCAGCCGCGAAGGACAGACCTACGAGCAGTACTTC
CDR3aa: CASSREGQTYEQYF
abundance: NA
len: 14
v_gene: TRBV5-1
d_gene: NA
j_gene: TRBJ2-7

CDR3nt: TGCAGCGTTGAACCCGAGGGGGGACCCGGTGGCTACACCTTC
CDR3aa: CSVEPEGGPGGYTF
abundance: NA
len: 14
v_gene: TRBV29-1
d_gene: NA
j_gene: TRBJ1-2

CDR3nt: TGTGCCACCAGACAGGGGGCGAACACCGGGGAGCTGTTTTTT
CDR3aa: CATRQGANTGELFF
abundance: once
len: 14
v_gene: TRBV2
d_gene: TRBD1
j_gene: TRBJ2-2

CDR3nt: TGTGCCAGCAGCGCAGGGAGCTATGGCTACACCTTC
CDR3aa: CASSAGSYGYTF
abundance: once
len: 12
v_gene: TRBV7-9
d_gene: NA
j_gene: TRBJ1-2

CDR3nt: TGTGCCAGCAGTTTCCCCCTGGGACACTCTGGAAACACCATATATTTT
CDR3aa: CASSFPLGHSGNTIYF
abundance: NA
len: 16
v_gene: TRBV28
d_gene: NA
j_gene: TRBJ1-3

CDR3nt: TGTGCCAGCAGTTACGGTTGGCAGAACACCGGGGAGCTGTTTTTT
CDR3aa: CASSYGWQNTGELFF
abundance: NA
len: 15
v_gene: TRBV6-5
d_gene: NA
j_gene: TRBJ2-2

CDR3nt: TGTGCCAGCAGTTTATGGCCCATCGAACAGTCCTATGGCTACACCTTC
CDR3aa: CASSLWPIEQSYGYTF
abundance: NA
len: 16
v_gene: TRBV27
d_gene: NA
j_gene: TRBJ1-2

CDR3nt: TGCGCCAGCAGCGGAGCCGGGACACTGAACACTGAAGCTTTCTTT
CDR3aa: CASSGAGTLNTEAFF
abundance: NA
len: 15
v_gene: TRBV5-1
d_gene: NA
j_gene: TRBJ1-1

CDR3nt: TGTGCCAGCAGCCCAGGACTAGCGGGGTTCCGGGAGACCCAGTACTTC
CDR3aa: CASSPGLAGFRETQYF
abundance: NA
len: 16
v_gene: TRBV7-3
d_gene: TRBD2
j_gene: TRBJ2-5

CDR3nt: TGTGCCAGCAGCCCCACTAGCGGGGGAAACGAGCAGTACTTC
CDR3aa: CASSPTSGGNEQYF
abundance: NA
len: 14
v_gene: TRBV9
d_gene: TRBD2
j_gene: TRBJ2-7

CDR3nt: TGTGCCAGCAGTGGGGCAGGGGGCGCGGGGACTGAAGCTTTCTTT
CDR3aa: CASSGAGGAGTEAFF
abundance: NA
len: 15
v_gene: TRBV6-1
d_gene: TRBD1
j_gene: TRBJ1-1

CDR3nt: TGTGCCAGCAGCTTAGGCGGGAGAGAGCGGCTTTCGCAGTATTTT
CDR3aa: CASSLGGRERLSQYF
abundance: NA
len: 15
v_gene: TRBV7-2
d_gene: TRBD2
j_gene: TRBJ2-3

CDR3nt: TGTGCCAGCAGTTTCGGACTAGGTCTATACAATGAGCAGTTCTTC
CDR3aa: CASSFGLGLYNEQFF
abundance: NA
len: 15
v_gene: TRBV7-6
d_gene: TRBD2
j_gene: TRBJ2-1

CDR3nt: TGCGCCAGCAGCCAAGATATTTTAGGCCCACAGCGTTCACCCCTCCACTTT
CDR3aa: CASSQDILGPQRSPLHF
abundance: NA
len: 17
v_gene: TRBV4-3
d_gene: NA
j_gene: TRBJ1-6

CDR3nt: TGTGCCAGCAGCTTAGCGCGGTACACTGAAGCTTTCTTT
CDR3aa: CASSLARYTEAFF
abundance: NA
len: 13
v_gene: TRBV7-2
d_gene: NA
j_gene: TRBJ1-1

CDR3nt: TGTGCCATCAGTGAAGGAGGGGGAGAGGAAAAACTGTTTTTT
CDR3aa: CAISEGGGEEKLFF
abundance: NA
len: 14
v_gene: TRBV10-3
d_gene: NA
j_gene: TRBJ1-4

CDR3nt: TGTGCTAGCAGCCCTCTAGTGGGGGAAGGCACTGAAGCTTTCTTT
CDR3aa: CASSPLVGEGTEAFF
abundance: NA
len: 15
v_gene: TRBV7-7
d_gene: NA
j_gene: TRBJ1-1

CDR3nt: TGTGCCAGCAACCTCGACAGTCGGGCGGGAAACACCATATATTTT
CDR3aa: CASNLDSRAGNTIYF
abundance: NA
len: 15
v_gene: TRBV2
d_gene: NA
j_gene: TRBJ1-3

CDR3nt: TGTGCCAGCAGCGCACAGGGATACGAGACCCAGTACTTC
CDR3aa: CASSAQGYETQYF
abundance: NA
len: 13
v_gene: TRBV7-8
d_gene: NA
j_gene: TRBJ2-5

CDR3nt: TGTGCCTGGAGTGTGGAATACGGTAATTCACCCCTCCACTTT
CDR3aa: CAWSVEYGNSPLHF
abundance: once
len: 14
v_gene: TRBV30
d_gene: NA
j_gene: TRBJ1-6

CDR3nt: TGTGCCAGCAGCCAATTGAAGTCCGGGACAGGGGGCGCGACTCAGCCCCAGCATTTT
CDR3aa: CASSQLKSGTGGATQPQHF
abundance: NA
len: 19
v_gene: TRBV16
d_gene: TRBD1
j_gene: TRBJ1-5

CDR3nt: TGTGCCAGCAGCCGGGAAGGGGATGGCTACACCTTC
CDR3aa: CASSREGDGYTF
abundance: NA
len: 12
v_gene: TRBV11-2
d_gene: NA
j_gene: TRBJ1-2

CDR3nt: TGTGCCAGCAGCTTATCGAGGGATACGCAGTATTTT
CDR3aa: CASSLSRDTQYF
abundance: NA
len: 12
v_gene: TRBV7-9
d_gene: NA
j_gene: TRBJ2-3

CDR3nt: TGTGCCAGCAGTACCGTATATGAGCAGTTCTTC
CDR3aa: CASSTVYEQFF
abundance: NA
len: 11
v_gene: TRBV11-2
d_gene: NA
j_gene: TRBJ2-1

CDR3nt: TGTGCCAGCAGCTTAGGGGTAGCCGGGAGCACAGATACGCAGTATTTT
CDR3aa: CASSLGVAGSTDTQYF
abundance: few
len: 16
v_gene: TRBV11-3
d_gene: NA
j_gene: TRBJ2-3

CDR3nt: TGTGCCAGCAGTTTAGGTACAATCTACGAGCAGTACTTC
CDR3aa: CASSLGTIYEQYF
abundance: once
len: 13
v_gene: TRBV28
d_gene: NA
j_gene: TRBJ2-7

CDR3nt: TGTGCCAGCAGTTTTTCGGACCGGGATACCACGCAGTATTTT
CDR3aa: CASSFSDRDTTQYF
abundance: NA
len: 14
v_gene: TRBV6-6
d_gene: NA
j_gene: TRBJ2-3

CDR3nt: TGCAGTGCTTCGGGTCCCGGGGGCTACACCTTC
CDR3aa: CSASGPGGYTF
abundance: NA
len: 11
v_gene: TRBV20-1
d_gene: NA
j_gene: TRBJ1-2

CDR3nt: TGTGCCAGCAGTCTCGAGAGGAATCAGCCCCAGCATTTT
CDR3aa: CASSLERNQPQHF
abundance: few
len: 13
v_gene: TRBV6-5
d_gene: NA
j_gene: TRBJ1-5

CDR3nt: TGTGCCAGCAGTCCGAGGGACAGCTTGAACACTGAAGCTTTCTTT
CDR3aa: CASSPRDSLNTEAFF
abundance: NA
len: 15
v_gene: TRBV28
d_gene: TRBD1
j_gene: TRBJ1-1

CDR3nt: TGTGCCAGCGCCCCAGGGGGGAGTGGTGCCAACGTCCTGACTTTC
CDR3aa: CASAPGGSGANVLTF
abundance: NA
len: 15
v_gene: TRBV6-1
d_gene: NA
j_gene: TRBJ2-6

CDR3nt: TGTGCCACCAGCAGAGCCAGGGGGCACACTGAAGCTTTCTTT
CDR3aa: CATSRARGHTEAFF
abundance: NA
len: 14
v_gene: TRBV15
d_gene: TRBD1
j_gene: TRBJ1-1

CDR3nt: TGTGCCAGCAGAAGAGGCACTGAAGCTTTCTTT
CDR3aa: CASRRGTEAFF
abundance: NA
len: 11
v_gene: TRBV7-2
d_gene: NA
j_gene: TRBJ1-1

CDR3nt: TGTGCCAGCAGTTACTCAGGATATGGCTACACCTTC
CDR3aa: CASSYSGYGYTF
abundance: few
len: 12
v_gene: TRBV6-6
d_gene: NA
j_gene: TRBJ1-2